These 13 T cell receptor beta chains originate from one sample sequenced in a study of cytotoxic CD8 clonotypes in ibrutinib-treated CLL. The protocol was immunoSEQ multiplex PCR, while the TCRdb copy is restricted to in-frame clones and leaves out a portion. The data hold over 110,000 clones, with more than 85% observed a single time. The material sequenced was PBMCs, taken after 12 months of ibrutinib treatment. The receptors shown here come from a human donor with chronic lymphocytic leukemia.

The chain employs TRBV6-5 and TRBJ2-1; D is tentatively TRBD1 or TRBD2 (5 bases each). Trimming took off 8 bases at V and 0 bases at J, with 14 bases between the two ends. CDR3 length equals 15 residues. The germline gives CDR1 MNHEY, CDR2 SVGAGI. CDR3 region: CASGSGTPSYNEQFF. The DNA of the CDR3 is TGTGCCAGCGGGTCCGGGACCCCCTCCTACAATGAGCAGTTCTTC.

The rearrangement joins TRBV11-3 to TRBJ2-5, with 14 bases fitting TRBD2. J gave up 3 bases and V 1 base, and 4 bases lay outside the gene matches. CDR3 size: 17 residues. CDR1 is SGHNT and CDR2 is YENEEA in the germline V gene. The CDR3 here is CASSLAPGLAGEETQYF. The CDR3 nucleotides are TGTGCCAGCAGCTTAGCCCCGGGACTAGCGGGAGAAGAGACCCAGTACTTC.

The chain links TRBV18 to TRBJ2-7; a weak D match, TRBD2 (7 bases). Trimming removed 3 bases at V and 1 base at J, with 16 bases between. In germline, CDR1 is KGHSH, CDR2 LQKENI. The CDR3 extends over 16 amino acids. CDR3 DNA sequence: TGTGCCAGCTCACCGGACGTAAGGGGGGGTTCCTACGAGCAGTACTTC. Translation gives CASSPDVRGGSYEQYF.

The chain combines TRBV28 with TRBJ2-3, with 9 bases identical to TRBD2. CDR1 is MDHEN and CDR2 is SYDVKM in the germline V gene. The CDR3 has 14 amino acids. V dropped 8 bases and J dropped 3; count of bases not matched to a gene: 6. CDR3 protein: CASGGAGGTDTQYF. The CDR3 DNA sequence: TGTGCCAGCGGTGGCGCGGGAGGGACAGATACGCAGTATTTT.

V usage is TRBV28 and J usage is TRBJ1-4; 9 nucleotides match TRBD1. Per the germline V gene, CDR1 is MDHEN and CDR2 is SYDVKM. After removal of 5 bases from V and 12 bases from J, the junction contained 16 bases not matched to a gene. The length of the CDR3 is 16 residues. For the CDR3, the DNA is TGTGCCAGCAGTCCAACGGGGGACAGGGACCGGATCGAACTGTTTTTT. Amino acid sequence: CASSPTGDRDRIELFF.

V is TRBV2 and J is TRBJ2-5; TRBD1 matches 10 bases. The V gene's germline CDR1 is SNHLY and CDR2 FYNNEI. CDR3 length equals 15 residues. Germline trimming cut 6 bases from V and 0 bases from J; bases unmatched to any gene: 4. The CDR3 region is CASRRDRGYQETQYF. CDR3 nucleotides: TGTGCCAGCAGGAGGGACAGGGGATACCAAGAGACCCAGTACTTC. Looking up the rest from reference TRBV2 and TRBJ2-5 gives the full variable domain: EPEVTQTPSHQVTQMGQEVILRCVPISNHLYFYWYRQILGQKVEFLVSFYNNEISEKSEIFDDQFSVERPDGSNFTLKIRSTKLEDSAMYFCASRRDRGYQETQYFGPGTRLLVL.

The chain joins TRBV12-5 to TRBJ2-1; TRBD1 might be the D (6 bases). From germline, CDR1 is LGHNT and CDR2 FRNRAP. V was cut by 0 bases and J by 6 bases, with 18 bases left in between. This CDR3 spans 17 amino acids. CDR3: CASGLVQGSIHPNEQFF. DNA for the CDR3: TGTGCTAGTGGTTTGGTTCAGGGGTCAATCCATCCCAATGAGCAGTTCTTC.

This chain uses TRBV18 with TRBJ2-1; no firm D call. V lost 3 bases, J lost 7 bases, and 13 bases lay in between. CDR1 and CDR2 (germline): KGHSH, LQKENI. CDR3 length: 14 amino acids. The DNA of the CDR3 is TGTGCCAGCTCACCGAACAGTGGCCTTAATGAGCAGTTCTTC. Amino acids: CASSPNSGLNEQFF.

This chain joins TRBV11-2 and TRBJ1-2, with D hard to call. Trimming removed 2 bases from V and 4 bases from J, with 11 bases in between. Germline CDR1 SGHAT, CDR2 FQNNGV. This CDR3 has 14 amino acids. CDR3 nucleotides: TGTGCCAGCAGCTTATTCCGGGAGGCCTATGGCTACACCTTC. Protein sequence: CASSLFREAYGYTF.

The chain is built from TRBV4-2 and TRBJ1-2; D is unclear. Trimming shortened V by 0 bases and J by 2 bases, and 7 bases separated the two germline ends. Germline loops: CDR1 LGHNA, CDR2 YNFKEQ. The CDR3 extends over 14 amino acids. CDR3 residues: CASSQDLGNYGYTF. CDR3 DNA sequence: TGTGCCAGCAGCCAAGATTTGGGGAACTATGGCTACACCTTC.

The chain joins TRBV5-4 to TRBJ2-5, with 10 bases matching TRBD2. V was pared by 6 bases and J by 3 bases, with 14 bases of the junction left unmatched. Germline V gene data show CDR1 as SGHNT and CDR2 as YYREEE (reference sequence). The CDR3 loop spans 17 amino acids. CDR3 amino acids: CASKTGHSGRREETQYF. CDR3 sequence (DNA): TGTGCCAGCAAAACAGGCCATAGCGGGAGGAGGGAAGAGACCCAGTACTTC.

The rearrangement joins TRBV5-1 to TRBJ1-1; D unclear. CDR1 is SGHRS, CDR2 YFSETQ, per germline. The CDR3 runs to 14 residues. Trimming took 5 bases from V and 1 from J, leaving 12 bases between them. The DNA of the CDR3 is TGCGCCAGCAGTGCGACCATCCCGAACACTGAAGCTTTCTTT. Translation gives CASSATIPNTEAFF.

The V and J genes are TRBV18 and TRBJ1-2; D possibly corresponds to TRBD1 (6 bases). CDR1 and CDR2 (germline): KGHSH, LQKENI. Deletions cut 2 bases from V and 4 bases from J, with 11 bases between. The CDR3 length is 14 residues. The chain's CDR3 is CASSPGRDIYGYTF. CDR3 DNA sequence: TGTGCCAGCTCACCAGGTCGGGACATCTATGGCTACACCTTC. The full variable domain, completed using reference TRBV18 and TRBJ1-2, is NAGVMQNPRHLVRRRGQEARLRCSPMKGHSHVYWYRQLPEEGLKFMVYLQKENIIDESGMPKERFSAEFPKEGPSILRIQQVVRGDSAAYFCASSPGRDIYGYTFGSGTRLTVV.